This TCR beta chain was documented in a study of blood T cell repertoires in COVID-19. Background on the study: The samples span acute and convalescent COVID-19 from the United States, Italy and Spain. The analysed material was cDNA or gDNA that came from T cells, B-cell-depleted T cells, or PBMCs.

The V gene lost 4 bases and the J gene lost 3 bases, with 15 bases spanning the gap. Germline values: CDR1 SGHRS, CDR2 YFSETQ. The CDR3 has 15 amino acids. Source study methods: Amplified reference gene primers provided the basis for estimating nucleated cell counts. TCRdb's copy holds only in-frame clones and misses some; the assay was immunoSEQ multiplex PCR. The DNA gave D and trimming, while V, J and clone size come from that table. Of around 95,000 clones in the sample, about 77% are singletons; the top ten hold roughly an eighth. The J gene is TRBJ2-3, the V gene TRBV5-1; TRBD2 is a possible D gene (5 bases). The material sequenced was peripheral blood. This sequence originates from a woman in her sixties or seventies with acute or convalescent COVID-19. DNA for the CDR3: TGCGCCAGCAGCATCGCCGGGGTCCCAACAGATACGCAGTATTTT. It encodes CASSIAGVPTDTQYF.